Included here is one T cell receptor (beta chain) sequence, with context. The V gene lost 4 bases and the J gene lost 0 bases, with 13 bases spanning the gap. Germline V CDR1 and CDR2: MGHDK, SYGVNS. This CDR3 region has 16 residues. The data originate from a study of T cell changes during pregnancy in multiple sclerosis. Libraries were prepared by immunoSEQ multiplex PCR; TCRdb keeps only in-frame clonotypes and omits some of them. The table has about 30,000 clones, around nine tenths seen once; the top ten hold around 0.4%. The sample in question was CD4+ T cells from peripheral blood mononuclear cells, obtained in the second trimester of pregnancy. The chain recombines TRBV25-1 with TRBJ1-5; the D gene is possibly TRBD1 (6 bases). This clonotype originated in a female donor in good health, enrolled as a control in a pregnancy study. CDR3 in DNA: TGTGCCAGCAGTGCCCTGGACAGCAATAGCAATCAGCCCCAGCATTTT. It yields the protein CASSALDSNSNQPQHF.